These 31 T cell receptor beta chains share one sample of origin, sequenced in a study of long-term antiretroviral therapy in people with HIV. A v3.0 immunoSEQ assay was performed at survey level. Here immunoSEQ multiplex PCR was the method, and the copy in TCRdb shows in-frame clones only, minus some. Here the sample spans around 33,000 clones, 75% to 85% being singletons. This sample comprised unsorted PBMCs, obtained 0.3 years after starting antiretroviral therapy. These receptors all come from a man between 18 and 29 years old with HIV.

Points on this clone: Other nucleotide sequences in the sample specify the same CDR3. The CDR3 sequence is CASSDSSGSYNEQFF. For the CDR3, the DNA is TGTGCCAGCAGTGACTCTAGCGGCTCCTACAATGAGCAGTTCTTC. V is TRBV6-4 and J is TRBJ2-1; a weak D match, TRBD2 (6 bases). Germline V gene lookup returns CDR1 MRHNA and CDR2 SNTAGT. Between the trimmed V and J ends, which lost 0 bases and 0 bases, there was a span of 6 bases. The CDR3 has 15 residues.

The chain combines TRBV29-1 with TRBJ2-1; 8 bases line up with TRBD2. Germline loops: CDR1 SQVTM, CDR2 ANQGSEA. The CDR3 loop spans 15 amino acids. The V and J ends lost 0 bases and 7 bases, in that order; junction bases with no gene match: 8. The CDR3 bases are TGCAGCGTTGAAGAAAAGGAGCGGGAGCGGAATGAGCAGTTCTTC. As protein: CSVEEKERERNEQFF.

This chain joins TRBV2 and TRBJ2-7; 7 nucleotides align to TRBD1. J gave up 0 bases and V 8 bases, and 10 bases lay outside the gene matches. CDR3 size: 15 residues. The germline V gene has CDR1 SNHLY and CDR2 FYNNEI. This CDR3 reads CASPRARTGSYEQYF. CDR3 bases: TGTGCCAGCCCTCGAGCTCGGACAGGCTCCTACGAGCAGTACTTC. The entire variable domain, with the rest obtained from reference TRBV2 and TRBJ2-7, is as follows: EPEVTQTPSHQVTQMGQEVILRCVPISNHLYFYWYRQILGQKVEFLVSFYNNEISEKSEIFDDQFSVERPDGSNFTLKIRSTKLEDSAMYFCASPRARTGSYEQYFGPGTRLTVT.

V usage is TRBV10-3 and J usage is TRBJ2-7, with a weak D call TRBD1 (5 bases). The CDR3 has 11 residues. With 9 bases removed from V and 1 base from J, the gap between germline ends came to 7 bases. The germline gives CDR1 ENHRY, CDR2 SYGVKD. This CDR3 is CAITGSYEQYF. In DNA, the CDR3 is TGTGCCATAACAGGATCCTACGAGCAGTACTTC.

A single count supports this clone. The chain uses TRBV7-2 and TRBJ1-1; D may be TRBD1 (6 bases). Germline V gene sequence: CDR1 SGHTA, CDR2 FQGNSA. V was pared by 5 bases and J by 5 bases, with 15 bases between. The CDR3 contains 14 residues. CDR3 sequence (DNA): TGTGCCAGCAGCCGGATCGGGGGGCGAACTGAAGCTTTCTTT. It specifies CASSRIGGRTEAFF.

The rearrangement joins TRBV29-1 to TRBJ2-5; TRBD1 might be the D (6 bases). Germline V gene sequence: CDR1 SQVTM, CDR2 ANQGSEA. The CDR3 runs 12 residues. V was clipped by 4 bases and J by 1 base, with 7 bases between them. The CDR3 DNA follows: TGCAGCGTTGGGACAGCCCAAGAGACCCAGTACTTC. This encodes CSVGTAQETQYF.

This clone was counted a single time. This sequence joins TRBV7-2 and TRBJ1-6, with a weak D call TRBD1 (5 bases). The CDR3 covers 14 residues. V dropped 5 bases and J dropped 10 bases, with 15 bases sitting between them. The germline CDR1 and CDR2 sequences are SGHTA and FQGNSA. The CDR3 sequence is CASSQKAGASPLHF. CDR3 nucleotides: TGTGCCAGCAGCCAAAAGGCTGGGGCATCACCCCTCCACTTT.

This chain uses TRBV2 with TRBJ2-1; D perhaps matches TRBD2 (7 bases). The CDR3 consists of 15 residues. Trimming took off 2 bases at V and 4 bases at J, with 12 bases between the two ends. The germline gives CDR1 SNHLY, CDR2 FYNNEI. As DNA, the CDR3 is TGTGCCAGCAGTGAAAAGGGAGGGGGTTACAATGAGCAGTTCTTC. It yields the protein CASSEKGGGYNEQFF.

CDR3 nucleotides: TGTGCCAGCAGTGTAGCGGGAGGGAGCAATGAGCAGTTCTTC. It specifies CASSVAGGSNEQFF. The V and J genes are TRBV27 and TRBJ2-1; 11 bases map to TRBD2. Germline lookup yields CDR1 MNHEY and CDR2 SMNVEV (reference sequence). This CDR3 comprises 14 residues. V trimming: 5 bases; J trimming: 6 bases; junction bases outside the gene matches: 3.

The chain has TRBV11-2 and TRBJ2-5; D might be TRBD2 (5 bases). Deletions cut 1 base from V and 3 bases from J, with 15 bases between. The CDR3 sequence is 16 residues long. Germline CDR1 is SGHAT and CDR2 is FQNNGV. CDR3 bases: TGTGCCAGCAGCTTAGTCCTGACTACCTTAGAAGAGACCCAGTACTTC. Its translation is CASSLVLTTLEETQYF. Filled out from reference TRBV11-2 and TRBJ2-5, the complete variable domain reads EAGVAQSPRYKIIEKRQSVAFWCNPISGHATLYWYQQILGQGPKLLIQFQNNGVVDDSQLPKDRFSAERLKGVDSTLKIQPAKLEDSAVYLCASSLVLTTLEETQYFGPGTRLLVL.

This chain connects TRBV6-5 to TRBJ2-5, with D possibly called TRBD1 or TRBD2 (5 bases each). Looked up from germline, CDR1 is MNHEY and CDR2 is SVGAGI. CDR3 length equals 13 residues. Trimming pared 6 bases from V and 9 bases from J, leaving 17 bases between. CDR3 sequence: CASSPNLGAAQYF. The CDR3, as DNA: TGTGCCAGCAGCCCCAACCTCGGGGCGGCCCAGTACTTC.

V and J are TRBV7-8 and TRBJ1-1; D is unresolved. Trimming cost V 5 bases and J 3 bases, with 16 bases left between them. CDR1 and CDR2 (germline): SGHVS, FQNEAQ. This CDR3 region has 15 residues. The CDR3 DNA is TGTGCCAGCAGCCCCATTGGGGATTATGACACTGAAGCTTTCTTT. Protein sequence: CASSPIGDYDTEAFF.

The CDR3 loop reads CASSVATLGGEQFF. The CDR3 bases are TGTGCCAGCAGCGTAGCTACATTGGGAGGGGAGCAGTTCTTC. The chain has TRBV9 and TRBJ2-1; 7 bases map to TRBD2. V was pared by 0 bases and J by 10 bases, with 7 bases of the junction left unmatched. Looked up from germline, CDR1 is SGDLS and CDR2 is YYNGEE. The CDR3 length is 14 residues.

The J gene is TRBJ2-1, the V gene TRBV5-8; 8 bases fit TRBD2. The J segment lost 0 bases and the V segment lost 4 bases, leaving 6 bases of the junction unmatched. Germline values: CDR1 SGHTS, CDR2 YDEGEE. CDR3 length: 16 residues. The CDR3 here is CASSPLAGTSYNEQFF. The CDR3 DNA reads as TGTGCCAGCAGCCCTTTAGCGGGGACCTCCTACAATGAGCAGTTCTTC. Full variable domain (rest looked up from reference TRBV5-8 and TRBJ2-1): EAGVTQSPTHLIKTRGQQATLRCSPISGHTSVYWYQQALGLGLQFLLWYDEGEERNRGNFPPRFSGRQFPNYSSELNVNALELEDSALYLCASSPLAGTSYNEQFFGPGTRLTVL.

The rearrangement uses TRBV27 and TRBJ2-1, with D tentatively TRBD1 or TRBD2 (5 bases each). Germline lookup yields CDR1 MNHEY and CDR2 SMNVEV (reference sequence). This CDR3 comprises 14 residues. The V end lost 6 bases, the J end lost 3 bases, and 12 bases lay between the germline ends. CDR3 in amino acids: CASRVGAYYNEQFF. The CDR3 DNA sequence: TGTGCCAGCAGGGTCGGGGCCTACTACAATGAGCAGTTCTTC.

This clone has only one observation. CDR3: CASSLEGTGAAPVNEKLFF. The DNA of the CDR3 is TGCGCCAGCAGCTTGGAAGGGACAGGGGCCGCTCCTGTTAATGAAAAACTGTTTTTT. The chain links TRBV5-1 to TRBJ1-4; 10 positions agree with TRBD1. J lost 4 bases, V lost 0 bases, and 12 bases had no gene match. There are 19 residues in the CDR3. The germline V gene encodes CDR1 SGHRS and CDR2 YFSETQ.

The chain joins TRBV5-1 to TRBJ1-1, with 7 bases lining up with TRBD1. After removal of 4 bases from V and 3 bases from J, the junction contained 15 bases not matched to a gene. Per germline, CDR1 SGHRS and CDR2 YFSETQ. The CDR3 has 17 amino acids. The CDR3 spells CASSGPTGTIWDTEAFF. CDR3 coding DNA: TGCGCCAGCAGCGGGCCGACAGGGACGATCTGGGACACTGAAGCTTTCTTT.

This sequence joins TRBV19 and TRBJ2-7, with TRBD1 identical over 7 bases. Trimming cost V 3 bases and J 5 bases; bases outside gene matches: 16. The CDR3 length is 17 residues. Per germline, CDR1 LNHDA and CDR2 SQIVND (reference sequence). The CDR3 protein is CASSMGPRGPETHEQYF. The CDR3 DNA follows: TGTGCCAGTAGTATGGGCCCGAGGGGGCCGGAGACGCACGAGCAGTACTTC.

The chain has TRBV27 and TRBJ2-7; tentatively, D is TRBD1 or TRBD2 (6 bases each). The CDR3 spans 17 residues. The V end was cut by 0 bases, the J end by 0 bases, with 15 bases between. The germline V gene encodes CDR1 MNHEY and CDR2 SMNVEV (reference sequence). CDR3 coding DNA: TGTGCCAGCAGTTTATCATTATACGGGGGCAGCTCCTACGAGCAGTACTTC. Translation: CASSLSLYGGSSYEQYF.

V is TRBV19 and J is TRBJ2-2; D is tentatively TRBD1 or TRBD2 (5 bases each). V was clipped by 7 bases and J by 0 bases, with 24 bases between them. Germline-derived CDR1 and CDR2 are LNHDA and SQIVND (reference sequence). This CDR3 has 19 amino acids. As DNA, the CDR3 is TGTGCCAGTATCCCTCGGGGTATGGGGACGTACGCGAACACCGGGGAGCTGTTTTTT. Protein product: CASIPRGMGTYANTGELFF.

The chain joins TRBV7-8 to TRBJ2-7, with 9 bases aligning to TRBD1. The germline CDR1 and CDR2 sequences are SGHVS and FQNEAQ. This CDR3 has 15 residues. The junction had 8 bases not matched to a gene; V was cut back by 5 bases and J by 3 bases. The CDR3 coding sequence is TGTGCCAGCAGCCCTGGGACAGGGCCCGTCTACGAGCAGTACTTC. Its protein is CASSPGTGPVYEQYF. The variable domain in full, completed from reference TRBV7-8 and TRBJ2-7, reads GAGVSQSPRYKVAKRGQDVALRCDPISGHVSLFWYQQALGQGPEFLTYFQNEAQLDKSGLPSDRFFAERPEGSVSTLKIQRTQQEDSAVYLCASSPGTGPVYEQYFGPGTRLTVT.

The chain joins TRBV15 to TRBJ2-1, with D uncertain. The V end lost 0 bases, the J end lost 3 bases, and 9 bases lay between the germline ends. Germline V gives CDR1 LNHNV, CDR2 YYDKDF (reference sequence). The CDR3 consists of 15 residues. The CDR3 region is CATSRDVEHYNEQFF. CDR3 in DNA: TGTGCCACCAGCAGAGACGTGGAACACTACAATGAGCAGTTCTTC.

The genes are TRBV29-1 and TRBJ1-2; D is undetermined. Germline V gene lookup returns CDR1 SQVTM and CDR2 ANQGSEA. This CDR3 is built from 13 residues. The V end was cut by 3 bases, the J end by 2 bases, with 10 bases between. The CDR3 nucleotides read TGCAGCGTTGACGGCAGCCGGAACTATGGCTACACCTTC. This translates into CSVDGSRNYGYTF.

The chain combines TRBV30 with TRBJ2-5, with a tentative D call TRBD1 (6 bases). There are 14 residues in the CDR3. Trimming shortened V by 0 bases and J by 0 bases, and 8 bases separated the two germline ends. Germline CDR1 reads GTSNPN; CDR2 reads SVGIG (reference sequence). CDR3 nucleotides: TGTGCCTGGAGTGTGGACAGTAACCAAGAGACCCAGTACTTC. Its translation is CAWSVDSNQETQYF.

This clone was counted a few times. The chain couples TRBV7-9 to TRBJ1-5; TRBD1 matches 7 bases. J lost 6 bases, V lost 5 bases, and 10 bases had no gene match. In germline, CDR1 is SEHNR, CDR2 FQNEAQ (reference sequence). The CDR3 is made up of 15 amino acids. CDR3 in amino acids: CASSPNGGGSQPQHF. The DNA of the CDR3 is TGTGCCAGCAGCCCGAACGGAGGGGGCAGTCAGCCCCAGCATTTT.

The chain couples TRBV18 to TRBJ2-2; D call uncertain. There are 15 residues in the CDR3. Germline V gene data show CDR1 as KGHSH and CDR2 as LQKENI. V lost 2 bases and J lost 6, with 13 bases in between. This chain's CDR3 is CASSPGLEKAGELFF. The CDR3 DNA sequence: TGTGCCAGCTCACCAGGGCTAGAAAAAGCCGGGGAGCTGTTTTTT.

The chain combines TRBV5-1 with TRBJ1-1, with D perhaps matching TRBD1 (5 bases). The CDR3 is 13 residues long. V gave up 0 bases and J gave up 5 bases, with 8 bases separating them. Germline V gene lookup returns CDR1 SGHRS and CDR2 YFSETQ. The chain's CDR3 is CASSLEWGTEAFF. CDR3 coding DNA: TGCGCCAGCAGCTTGGAATGGGGGACTGAAGCTTTCTTT.

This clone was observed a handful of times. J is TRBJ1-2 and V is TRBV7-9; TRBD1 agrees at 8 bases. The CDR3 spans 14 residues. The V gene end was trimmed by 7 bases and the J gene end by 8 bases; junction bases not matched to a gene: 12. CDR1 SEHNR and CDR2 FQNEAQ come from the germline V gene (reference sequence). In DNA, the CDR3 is TGTGCCAGCACGCAGGGGGCTACTCTGGGGGGCTACACCTTC. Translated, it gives CASTQGATLGGYTF.

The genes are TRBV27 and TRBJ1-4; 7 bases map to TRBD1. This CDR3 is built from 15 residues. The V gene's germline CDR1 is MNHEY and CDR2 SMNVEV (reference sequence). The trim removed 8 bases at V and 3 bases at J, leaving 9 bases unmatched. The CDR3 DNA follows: TGTGCCAGCGGGGAATGGGGACAGTCTAATGAAAAACTGTTTTTT. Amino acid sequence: CASGEWGQSNEKLFF.

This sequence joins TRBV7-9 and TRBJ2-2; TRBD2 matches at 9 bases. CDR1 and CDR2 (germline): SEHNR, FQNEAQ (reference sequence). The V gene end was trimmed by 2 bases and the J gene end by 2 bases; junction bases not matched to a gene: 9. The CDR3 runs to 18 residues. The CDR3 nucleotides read TGTGCCAGCAGCTTATTGATTAGCGGGGGCGACAACACCGGGGAGCTGTTTTTT. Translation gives CASSLLISGGDNTGELFF.

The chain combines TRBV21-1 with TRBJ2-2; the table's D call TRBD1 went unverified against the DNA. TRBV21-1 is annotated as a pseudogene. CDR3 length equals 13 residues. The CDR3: CASRRQATGELFF. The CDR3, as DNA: TGTGCCAGCAGGCGACAGGCCACCGGGGAGCTGTTTTTT.